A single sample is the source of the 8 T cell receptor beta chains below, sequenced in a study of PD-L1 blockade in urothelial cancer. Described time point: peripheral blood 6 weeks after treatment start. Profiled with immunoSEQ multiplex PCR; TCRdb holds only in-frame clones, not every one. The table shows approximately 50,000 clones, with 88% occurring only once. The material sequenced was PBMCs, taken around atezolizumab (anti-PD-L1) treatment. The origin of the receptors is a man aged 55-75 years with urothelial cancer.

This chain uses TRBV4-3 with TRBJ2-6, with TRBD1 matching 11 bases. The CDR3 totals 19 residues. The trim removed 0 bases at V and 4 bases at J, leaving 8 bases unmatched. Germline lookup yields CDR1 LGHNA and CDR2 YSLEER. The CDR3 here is CASSQERTGGAGGANVLTF. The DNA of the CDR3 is TGCGCCAGCAGCCAAGAGCGGACAGGGGGCGCTGGAGGGGCCAACGTCCTGACTTTC.

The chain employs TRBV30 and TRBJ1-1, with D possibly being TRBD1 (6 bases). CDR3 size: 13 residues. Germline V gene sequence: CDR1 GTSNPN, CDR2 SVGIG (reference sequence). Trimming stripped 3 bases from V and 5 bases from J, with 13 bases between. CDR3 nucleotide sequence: TGTGCCTGGAGGAAACAGGGTGGTACTGAAGCTTTCTTT. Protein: CAWRKQGGTEAFF.

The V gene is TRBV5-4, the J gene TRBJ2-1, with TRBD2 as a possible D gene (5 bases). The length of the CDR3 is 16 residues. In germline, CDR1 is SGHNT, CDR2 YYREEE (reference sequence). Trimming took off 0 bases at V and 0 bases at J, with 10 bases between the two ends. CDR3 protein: CASSLGRGSSYNEQFF. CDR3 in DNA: TGTGCCAGCAGCTTGGGTCGGGGAAGCTCCTACAATGAGCAGTTCTTC. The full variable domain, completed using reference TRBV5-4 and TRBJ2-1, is ETGVTQSPTHLIKTRGQQVTLRCSSQSGHNTVSWYQQALGQGPQFIFQYYREEENGRGNFPPRFSGLQFPNYSSELNVNALELDDSALYLCASSLGRGSSYNEQFFGPGTRLTVL.

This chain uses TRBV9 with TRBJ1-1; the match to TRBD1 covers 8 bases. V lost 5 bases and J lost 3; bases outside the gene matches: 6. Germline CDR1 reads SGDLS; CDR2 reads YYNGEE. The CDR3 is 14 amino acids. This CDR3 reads CASSADREDTEAFF. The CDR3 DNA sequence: TGTGCCAGCAGTGCGGACAGGGAGGACACTGAAGCTTTCTTT.

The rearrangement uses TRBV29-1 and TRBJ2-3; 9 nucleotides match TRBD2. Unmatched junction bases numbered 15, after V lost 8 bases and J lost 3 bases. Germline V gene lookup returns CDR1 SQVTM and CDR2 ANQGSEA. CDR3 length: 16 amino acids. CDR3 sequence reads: CSPRERGVKETDTQYF. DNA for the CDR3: TGCAGCCCAAGGGAGCGGGGGGTAAAAGAGACAGATACGCAGTATTTT.

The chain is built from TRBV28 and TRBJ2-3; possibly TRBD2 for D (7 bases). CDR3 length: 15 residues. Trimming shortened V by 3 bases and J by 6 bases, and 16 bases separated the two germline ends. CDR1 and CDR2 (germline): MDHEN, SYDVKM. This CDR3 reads CASSLGGANLDTQYF. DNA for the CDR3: TGTGCCAGCAGTTTGGGGGGGGCGAATTTGGATACGCAGTATTTT.

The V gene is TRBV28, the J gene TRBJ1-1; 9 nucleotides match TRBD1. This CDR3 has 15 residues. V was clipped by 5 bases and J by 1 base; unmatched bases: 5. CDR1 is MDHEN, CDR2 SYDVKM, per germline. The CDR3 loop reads CASSRRQGGNTEAFF. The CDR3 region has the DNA TGTGCCAGCAGTCGTCGACAGGGGGGGAACACTGAAGCTTTCTTT. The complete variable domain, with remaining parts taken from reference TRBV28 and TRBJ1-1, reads DVKVTQSSRYLVKRTGEKVFLECVQDMDHENMFWYRQDPGLGLRLIYFSYDVKMKEKGDIPEGYSVSREKKERFSLILESASTNQTSMYLCASSRRQGGNTEAFFGQGTRLTVV.

CDR3 residues: CASNDGTRLETQYF. The CDR3 DNA reads as TGTGCCAGCAACGACGGGACTCGTCTAGAGACCCAGTACTTC. The rearrangement links TRBV6-6 to TRBJ2-5; D may be TRBD2 (6 bases). This CDR3 is 14 amino acids long. Germline V gene data show CDR1 as MNHNY and CDR2 as SVGAGI (reference sequence). V shed 7 bases and J shed 4 bases, with 16 bases lying between them.